Below are 32 T cell receptor beta chains sequenced from a single sample in a study of OX40 agonist ivuxolimab in advanced cancers. Assay: immunoSEQ multiplex PCR; the TCRdb copy retains only in-frame clones and omits some. The table has about 62,000 clones, 80% to 95% seen once. Specimen: CD4+ or CD8+ T cells sorted from blood, collected in a trial of the OX40 agonist ivuxolimab. The receptors derive from an adult with an advanced solid tumor such as melanoma, head and neck, liver or kidney cancer.

The chain combines TRBV2 with TRBJ1-2, with 8 bases lining up with TRBD1. CDR1 is SNHLY and CDR2 is FYNNEI in the germline V gene. This CDR3 spans 15 amino acids. Unmatched junction bases numbered 12, after V lost 6 bases and J lost 6 bases. The CDR3 DNA is TGTGCCAGCAGCGAGACCGGGACAGGTGGGGATGGCTACACCTTC. Its translation is CASSETGTGGDGYTF.

The rearrangement links TRBV10-2 to TRBJ1-5, with D tentatively TRBD1 (6 bases). The CDR3 has 15 residues. Germline lookup yields CDR1 WSHSY and CDR2 SAAADI. The V and J ends lost 4 bases and 0 bases respectively, with 10 bases between them. The chain's CDR3 is CASSAGHYSNQPQHF. CDR3 nucleotides: TGCGCCAGCAGTGCGGGACACTATAGCAATCAGCCCCAGCATTTT.

This sequence joins TRBV11-3 and TRBJ1-1; 7 bases map to TRBD1. The germline gives CDR1 SGHNT, CDR2 YENEEA. CDR3 length: 13 residues. The V segment lost 5 bases and the J segment 8 bases; nucleotides outside the gene matches: 8. CDR3 amino acids: CASSTRQGGEAFF. In DNA form, the CDR3 reads TGTGCCAGCAGCACCCGACAGGGTGGGGAAGCTTTCTTT.

J is TRBJ2-1 and V is TRBV7-6; 7 bases line up with TRBD1. The V gene's germline CDR1 is SGHVS and CDR2 FNYEAQ. Trimming cost V 4 bases and J 5 bases; bases outside gene matches: 11. The CDR3 sequence is 16 residues long. The CDR3 DNA reads TGTGCCAGCAGCTCCACTCAGGGGGTTCGGGACAATGAGCAGTTCTTC. Its protein is CASSSTQGVRDNEQFF.

This clone was seen only once. The CDR3 nucleotides are TGCGCCAGCAGCCAGGACAGCGTTTATGGCTACACCTTC. Translated: CASSQDSVYGYTF. The rearrangement joins TRBV5-1 to TRBJ1-2; tentatively, D is TRBD1 (6 bases). The V end was cut by 4 bases, the J end by 5 bases, with 12 bases between. This CDR3 has 13 residues. Germline V gene sequence: CDR1 SGHRS, CDR2 YFSETQ.

V usage is TRBV4-1 and J usage is TRBJ2-7; the D is unclear. V was trimmed by 1 base and J by 3 bases, leaving 10 bases between them. There are 14 residues in the CDR3. Germline values: CDR1 MGHRA, CDR2 YSYEKL. The CDR3 DNA reads as TGCGCCAGCAGCCAAGTCCGGGCCGGCTACGAGCAGTACTTC. Protein sequence: CASSQVRAGYEQYF.

The chain uses TRBV5-6 and TRBJ2-3; D is undetermined. The CDR3 consists of 15 residues. Between the trimmed V and J ends, which lost 4 bases and 0 bases, there was a span of 12 bases. Germline CDR1 SGHDT, CDR2 YYEEEE. CDR3 loop: CASSPGPTSTDTQYF. The DNA for the CDR3 is TGTGCCAGCAGCCCCGGACCGACTAGCACAGATACGCAGTATTTT.

This chain uses TRBV27 with TRBJ2-1; D is unresolved. From germline, CDR1 is MNHEY and CDR2 SMNVEV (reference sequence). With 2 bases removed from V and 3 bases from J, the gap between germline ends came to 8 bases. This CDR3 has 14 residues. CDR3 nucleotide sequence: TGTGCCAGCAGTTTAAAGGTCCTCTACAATGAGCAGTTCTTC. Protein: CASSLKVLYNEQFF.

The chain recombines TRBV9 with TRBJ2-1; D remains unclear. The CDR3 has 13 residues. Germline V gene lookup returns CDR1 SGDLS and CDR2 YYNGEE. Trimming took off 3 bases at V and 8 bases at J, with 12 bases between the two ends. The CDR3 loop is CASSEYWGDEQFF. CDR3 sequence (DNA): TGTGCCAGCAGCGAATACTGGGGTGATGAGCAGTTCTTC.

This rearrangement joins TRBV6-6 to TRBJ1-5; 9 bases map to TRBD1. Germline CDR1 reads MNHNY; CDR2 reads SVGAGI (reference sequence). The ends lost 6 bases at V and 6 bases at J; junction bases unmatched: 12. This CDR3 region has 16 residues. The CDR3 DNA sequence: TGTGCCAGCAGGAGCCGCGGACAGGGGAGTACTCAGCCCCAGCATTTT. It encodes CASRSRGQGSTQPQHF.

The chain employs TRBV7-2 and TRBJ2-1; D might be TRBD1 or TRBD2, each matching 5 bases. Per the germline V gene, CDR1 is SGHTA and CDR2 is FQGNSA. V gave up 1 base and J gave up 8 bases, with 12 bases separating them. The CDR3 extends over 14 amino acids. The CDR3: CASSLGLGGHEQFF. In DNA form, the CDR3 reads TGTGCCAGCAGCTTAGGGCTTGGGGGACATGAGCAGTTCTTC. Variable domain in full (rest from reference TRBV7-2 and TRBJ2-1): GAGVSQSPSNKVTEKGKDVELRCDPISGHTALYWYRQSLGQGLEFLIYFQGNSAPDKSGLPSDRFSAERTGGSVSTLTIQRTQQEDSAVYLCASSLGLGGHEQFFGPGTRLTVL.

Here the CDR3 reads CASSDSGGVDEQFF. CDR3 DNA sequence: TGTGCCAGCAGCGATAGCGGGGGGGTCGACGAGCAGTTCTTC. The gene calls are TRBV9 and TRBJ2-1, with 11 bases aligning to TRBD2. This CDR3 comprises 14 residues. The V segment lost 3 bases and the J segment 10 bases; nucleotides outside the gene matches: 6. CDR1 and CDR2 (germline): SGDLS, YYNGEE. Based on the CDR3 plus reference TRBV9 and TRBJ2-1, the full variable domain is DSGVTQTPKHLITATGQRVTLRCSPRSGDLSVYWYQQSLDQGLQFLIQYYNGEERAKGNILERFSAQQFPDLHSELNLSSLELGDSALYFCASSDSGGVDEQFFGPGTRLTVL.

V is TRBV5-4 and J is TRBJ2-3, with 11 bases fitting TRBD1. Per the germline V gene, CDR1 is SGHNT and CDR2 is YYREEE (reference sequence). This CDR3 comprises 15 residues. With 4 bases clipped from V and 5 bases from J, the junction kept 6 bases outside the gene matches. CDR3 amino acids: CASSDGQGALDTQYF. The CDR3 coding sequence is TGTGCCAGCAGCGATGGACAGGGGGCTTTAGATACGCAGTATTTT.

The chain combines TRBV5-1 with TRBJ1-3; D is unclear. The CDR3 totals 14 residues. CDR1 SGHRS and CDR2 YFSETQ come from the germline V gene. Trimming took 4 bases from V and 0 from J, leaving 8 bases between them. The CDR3 nucleotides are TGCGCCAGCAGCCCGTCGGGCTCTGGAAACACCATATATTTT. Translating it yields CASSPSGSGNTIYF.

The chain couples TRBV13 to TRBJ1-1; D is unresolved. The CDR3 covers 12 residues. The ends were cut back, 4 bases at V and 0 bases at J, with 3 bases in the middle. Germline loops: CDR1 PRHDT, CDR2 FYEKMQ (reference sequence). CDR3 DNA sequence: TGTGCCAGCAGCTCGGTGAACACTGAAGCTTTCTTT. It codes for CASSSVNTEAFF.

This chain joins TRBV5-1 and TRBJ2-2; D unclear. V was clipped by 4 bases and J by 5 bases, with 9 bases between them. The CDR3 covers 13 residues. From germline, CDR1 is SGHRS and CDR2 YFSETQ. The chain's CDR3 is CASSVDGTGELFF. CDR3 sequence (DNA): TGCGCCAGCAGCGTGGACGGGACCGGGGAGCTGTTTTTT.

The chain links TRBV10-3 to TRBJ2-7, with no clear D. The length of the CDR3 is 15 residues. Germline assignment: CDR1 ENHRY and CDR2 SYGVKD. V was shortened by 0 bases and J by 2 bases, with 11 bases between the two germline ends. CDR3 loop: CAISESARSTYEQYF. CDR3 coding DNA: TGTGCCATCAGTGAGTCGGCCCGAAGTACCTACGAGCAGTACTTC.

Only a few counts were recorded for this clone. This chain connects TRBV29-1 to TRBJ1-1; D is unresolved. Trimming removed 3 bases at V and 1 base at J, with 9 bases between. CDR3 length: 13 amino acids. In germline, CDR1 is SQVTM, CDR2 ANQGSEA. The CDR3 spells CSVERLENTEAFF. The CDR3 DNA reads TGCAGCGTTGAGCGACTCGAGAACACTGAAGCTTTCTTT.

The chain links TRBV29-1 to TRBJ1-1; D unclear. Germline V gene lookup returns CDR1 SQVTM and CDR2 ANQGSEA. This CDR3 comprises 12 residues. V shed 4 bases and J shed 0 bases, with 6 bases lying between them. The CDR3 is CSVVDMNTEAFF. The CDR3 nucleotides are TGCAGCGTTGTAGACATGAACACTGAAGCTTTCTTT.

The CDR3 nucleotides read TGTGCCAGCAGCTTAATGGCAGGGAGTAAAAACATTCAGTACTTC. Protein sequence: CASSLMAGSKNIQYF. The rearrangement links TRBV7-3 to TRBJ2-4, with D possibly being TRBD1 or TRBD2 (5 bases each). Trimming cost V 1 base and J 4 bases, with 11 bases left between them. This CDR3 is built from 15 residues. CDR1 is SGHTA and CDR2 is FQGTGA in the germline V gene.

This chain connects TRBV7-3 to TRBJ2-1, with 7 bases identical to TRBD1. The CDR3 is 15 amino acids. Germline CDR1 is SGHTA and CDR2 is FQGTGA. V was pared by 5 bases and J by 2 bases, with 6 bases of the junction left unmatched. This CDR3 is CASSPDRAPYNEQFF. CDR3 DNA: TGTGCCAGCAGCCCAGACAGGGCCCCCTACAATGAGCAGTTCTTC.

This clone was observed a handful of times. The CDR3 sequence: CASSLHSYNEQFF. The DNA of the CDR3 is TGTGCCAGCAGCTTACACAGCTACAATGAGCAGTTCTTC. The chain recombines TRBV7-3 with TRBJ2-1; D gene uncertain. Trimming left V 2 bases short and J 3 bases short, with 5 bases between. The germline CDR1 and CDR2 sequences are SGHTA and FQGTGA. CDR3 size: 13 residues.

The V call is TRBV13, the J call TRBJ2-1; D possibly corresponds to TRBD1 (6 bases). CDR3 length: 16 amino acids. Per the germline V gene, CDR1 is PRHDT and CDR2 is FYEKMQ (reference sequence). V lost 5 bases and J lost 6, with 20 bases in between. In nucleotides, the CDR3 is TGTGCCAGCAGCGTCACCGAGGGGGAACTCTCCAATGAGCAGTTCTTC. Translated, it gives CASSVTEGELSNEQFF.

V and J are TRBV11-2 and TRBJ2-1, with TRBD2 identical over 7 bases. Trimming took 3 bases from V and 0 from J; bases not matched to a gene: 2. The CDR3 is made up of 15 amino acids. CDR1 is SGHAT and CDR2 is FQNNGV in the germline V gene. The CDR3 DNA follows: TGTGCCAGCAGCTTTGGGAGGGCCTCCTACAATGAGCAGTTCTTC. This encodes CASSFGRASYNEQFF.

V usage is TRBV29-1 and J usage is TRBJ2-1; 13 bases line up with TRBD2. The trim removed 4 bases at V and 1 base at J, leaving 1 base unmatched. The CDR3 contains 15 residues. Looked up from germline, CDR1 is SQVTM and CDR2 is ANQGSEA. The CDR3 nucleotides are TGCAGCGTTGCGGGACTAGCGGGGTCCTACAATGAGCAGTTCTTC. Translated: CSVAGLAGSYNEQFF.

The CDR3 nucleotides read TGTGCCAGCAGCTTAGCAGATGGGACAGGGAGAAGCAATCAGCCCCAGCATTTT. Amino acid sequence: CASSLADGTGRSNQPQHF. The chain couples TRBV5-4 to TRBJ1-5, with 9 bases fitting TRBD1. The CDR3 runs to 18 residues. After removal of 2 bases from V and 1 base from J, the junction contained 10 bases not matched to a gene. Per the germline V gene, CDR1 is SGHNT and CDR2 is YYREEE (reference sequence).

This chain joins TRBV4-1 and TRBJ1-2; 10 bases map to TRBD1. Germline V gives CDR1 MGHRA, CDR2 YSYEKL. The ends lost 4 bases at V and 4 bases at J; junction bases unmatched: 3. The CDR3 extends over 14 amino acids. The CDR3 loop reads CASSPGQGTYGYTF. CDR3 DNA: TGCGCCAGCAGCCCGGGACAGGGGACCTATGGCTACACCTTC.

This chain links TRBV7-9 with TRBJ2-1; 12 nucleotides line up with TRBD2. This CDR3 has 17 residues. Trimming removed 5 bases from V and 4 bases from J; junction bases left unmatched: 9. CDR1 SEHNR and CDR2 FQNEAQ come from the germline V gene (reference sequence). The CDR3 region is CASSRSTSGGTYNEQFF. The CDR3 DNA follows: TGTGCCAGCAGCCGCTCGACTAGCGGGGGCACTTACAATGAGCAGTTCTTC.

The rearrangement uses TRBV14 and TRBJ2-1; 10 bases map to TRBD2. Germline V gives CDR1 SGHDN, CDR2 FVKESK. The CDR3 has 16 residues. V gave up 0 bases and J gave up 7 bases; unmatched junction bases: 6. CDR3 region: CASSQETLAGWNEQFF. For the CDR3, the DNA is TGTGCCAGCAGCCAAGAGACACTAGCGGGATGGAATGAGCAGTTCTTC. Based on the CDR3 plus reference TRBV14 and TRBJ2-1, the full variable domain is EAGVTQFPSHSVIEKGQTVTLRCDPISGHDNLYWYRRVMGKEIKFLLHFVKESKQDESGMPNNRFLAERTGGTYSTLKVQPAELEDSGVYFCASSQETLAGWNEQFFGPGTRLTVL.

The table lists this clone with a count of one. This chain connects TRBV7-9 to TRBJ2-5, with unresolved D. V shed 2 bases and J shed 4 bases, with 11 bases lying between them. The germline V gene has CDR1 SEHNR and CDR2 FQNEAQ (reference sequence). The CDR3 is 14 amino acids. CDR3 sequence: CASSLLRPLETQYF. CDR3 bases: TGTGCCAGCAGCTTATTACGACCATTAGAGACCCAGTACTTC.

This chain links TRBV9 with TRBJ2-2, with 7 bases that match TRBD1. V was clipped by 2 bases and J by 6 bases; unmatched bases: 4. This CDR3 spans 14 amino acids. Germline lookup yields CDR1 SGDLS and CDR2 YYNGEE. CDR3 bases: TGTGCCAGCAGCGTGCGACAGGGTGCCGGGGAGCTGTTTTTT. Protein product: CASSVRQGAGELFF.

The chain uses TRBV7-9 and TRBJ2-5; 9 nucleotides agree with TRBD1. The germline V gene encodes CDR1 SEHNR and CDR2 FQNEAQ (reference sequence). This CDR3 contains 19 residues. After removal of 5 bases from V and 4 bases from J, the junction contained 20 bases not matched to a gene. This CDR3 reads CASSLRTIPGQGPGETQYF. CDR3 nucleotide sequence: TGTGCCAGCAGCCTCCGGACTATACCGGGACAGGGACCGGGAGAGACCCAGTACTTC.